The 5 T cell receptor beta chains below were found in one sample sequenced in a study of shared clonotypes between healthy human individuals. TCRdb's table, derived via immunoSEQ multiplex PCR, lists solely in-frame clones and lacks some. The sample yields over a million clones, about 84% seen once. Sequencing input: memory CD4+ T cells from PBMCs. Subset here: CD45RA-negative fraction. Receptors originate from a man aged 18 to 29 in good health. Some clones in this sample may be carry-over from other donors' samples.

In this sample, this clone turned up a few times. The chain links TRBV30 to TRBJ2-7; TRBD2 matches 9 bases. The germline gives CDR1 GTSNPN, CDR2 SVGIG (reference sequence). The CDR3 contains 16 residues. The V segment lost 6 bases and the J segment 1 base; nucleotides outside the gene matches: 13. The CDR3 here is CACSGGAGGGSYEQYF. The CDR3 DNA follows: TGTGCCTGTTCTGGAGGAGCGGGAGGAGGATCCTACGAGCAGTACTTC.

The chain is built from TRBV29-1 and TRBJ2-3; TRBD2 aligns across 7 bases. This CDR3 contains 14 residues. The germline gives CDR1 SQVTM, CDR2 ANQGSEA. With V trimmed by 3 bases and J by 0 bases, 3 bases remained unmatched. CDR3 sequence reads: CSVEGRVSTDTQYF. For the CDR3, the DNA is TGCAGCGTTGAGGGGAGGGTAAGCACAGATACGCAGTATTTT.

A word on this clone: A junction boundary mismatches the germline segment, possibly from a read error. The chain is built from TRBV29-1 and TRBJ2-4; D tentatively fits TRBD1 or TRBD2 (6 bases each). Germline V gives CDR1 SQVTM, CDR2 ANQGSEA. This CDR3 is built from 13 residues. Here the CDR3 DNA reads TGTAAGTGGGGGGCTGGAGCCAAAAACATTCAGTACTTC. It specifies CKWGAGAKNIQYF.

The rearrangement joins TRBV5-6 to TRBJ1-1; D not resolved. The CDR3 spans 13 residues. Trimming stripped 0 bases from V and 8 bases from J, with 11 bases between. Germline V lookup: CDR1 SGHDT, CDR2 YYEEEE. CDR3 protein: CASSLGAPPEAFF. The CDR3, as DNA: TGTGCCAGCAGCTTGGGGGCCCCGCCGGAAGCTTTCTTT.

The chain has TRBV7-3 and TRBJ2-3, with no clear D. V was cut by 5 bases and J by 6 bases, with 9 bases left in between. The CDR3 is 12 amino acids. Germline V gene sequence: CDR1 SGHTA, CDR2 FQGTGA. Written as DNA, the CDR3 is TGTGCCAGCAGCCAGACTGCGGATACGCAGTATTTT. Encoded protein: CASSQTADTQYF.